A single sample gave rise to the 18 T cell receptor beta chains below, sequenced in a study of T-cell memory formation after mild COVID-19. TCRdb processed the 5' RACE reads anew with MiXCR; each CDR3 protein has one entry. The sample lists 380,000 or so distinct CDR3 sequences, around 13% occurring once. Sequencing used PBMCs or a T cell subset sorted from them (not recorded which). The origin of the receptors is a man in his late teens or twenties who had mild COVID-19 (a few samples of this study predate the infection). Cell type and time point are not known.

This clonotype appeared a few times. The CDR3 coding sequence is TGCGCCAGCAGCTTGGGTTCAGGGGCGCTTCGGACTGAAGCTTTCTTT. Its protein product is CASSLGSGALRTEAFF. The V gene is TRBV5-1, the J gene TRBJ1-1; D perhaps matches TRBD1 (6 bases). The CDR3 sequence is 16 residues long. Trimming left V 0 bases short and J 5 bases short, with 17 bases between. Germline V lookup: CDR1 SGHRS, CDR2 YFSETQ.

This clonotype has only a few counts. This chain uses TRBV7-3 with TRBJ1-2; 7 nucleotides agree with TRBD1. Trimming took 5 bases from V and 8 from J; bases not matched to a gene: 8. CDR3 length equals 13 residues. Germline V gene sequence: CDR1 SGHTA, CDR2 FQGTGA. In DNA form, the CDR3 reads TGTGCCAGCAGCCCCACGGGACAGTCGGGCTACACCTTC. Protein product: CASSPTGQSGYTF.

This sequence joins TRBV4-1 and TRBJ2-2; D remains ambiguous. Germline values: CDR1 MGHRA, CDR2 YSYEKL. CDR3 size: 15 residues. Trimming took 1 base from V and 3 from J, leaving 9 bases between them. DNA of the CDR3: TGCGCCAGCAGCCAAGTAACACTACACACCGGGGAGCTGTTTTTT. Translated, it gives CASSQVTLHTGELFF.

This clonotype showed up many times. This chain joins TRBV12-3 or TRBV12-4 and TRBJ1-5; no reliable D call. The CDR3 consists of 13 residues. V was clipped by 4 bases and J by 4 bases, with 8 bases between them. The CDR3 spells CASSSGRNQPQHF. DNA of the CDR3: TGTGCCAGCAGTTCGGGGAGAAATCAGCCCCAGCATTTT.

This clonotype was detected only a few times. The gene calls are TRBV7-2 and TRBJ2-1; D is unclear. V gave up 0 bases and J gave up 10 bases, with 10 bases separating them. CDR3 size: 13 residues. Germline values: CDR1 SGHTA, CDR2 FQGNSA. This chain's CDR3 is CASSLALAGEQFF. The CDR3 bases are TGTGCCAGCAGCTTAGCGCTGGCTGGGGAGCAGTTCTTC.

Many counts were recorded for this clonotype. The V gene is TRBV7-2, the J gene TRBJ2-1; 7 bases align to TRBD1. Trimming took 5 bases from V and 9 from J; bases not matched to a gene: 7. Germline-derived CDR1 and CDR2 are SGHTA and FQGNSA. This CDR3 contains 13 residues. This chain's CDR3 is CASSRGQVGEQFF. In DNA form, the CDR3 reads TGTGCCAGCAGCCGAGGACAGGTTGGTGAGCAGTTCTTC.

This clonotype appeared a few times. The rearrangement links TRBV7-3 to TRBJ2-3; TRBD2 agrees at 8 bases. The CDR3 has 15 amino acids. CDR1 and CDR2 from the germline V gene are SGHTA and FQGTGA. J lost 1 base, V lost 3 bases, and 3 bases had no gene match. The CDR3 is CASSFGGAGTDTQYF. The CDR3, as DNA: TGTGCCAGCAGCTTCGGGGGGGCTGGCACAGATACGCAGTATTTT.

V gene TRBV29-1 combines with J gene TRBJ2-3; TRBD2 matches at 9 bases. Losses at the gene ends were 1 base for V and 6 bases for J; bases not matched to a gene: 8. The CDR3 has 15 amino acids. Per the germline V gene, CDR1 is SQVTM and CDR2 is ANQGSEA. The CDR3 reads CSVEGWGLAADTQYF. In DNA form, the CDR3 reads TGCAGCGTTGAAGGATGGGGACTAGCAGCTGATACGCAGTATTTT.

This clonotype has a count of ten or more. The chain carries TRBV5-1 and TRBJ1-4; D is unresolved. Germline V gives CDR1 SGHRS, CDR2 YFSETQ. The CDR3 contains 11 residues. Deletions cut 5 bases from V and 7 bases from J, with 6 bases between. The CDR3 DNA is TGCGCCAGCAGTTACGGTGAAAAACTGTTTTTT. It translates to CASSYGEKLFF.

The J gene is TRBJ2-7, the V gene TRBV9; tentatively, D is TRBD1 (6 bases). The CDR3 spans 19 residues. V gave up 0 bases and J gave up 5 bases, with 27 bases separating them. Germline CDR1 reads SGDLS; CDR2 reads YYNGEE. The CDR3 DNA sequence: TGTGCCAGCAGCGTAGATCCGGGACAAGGGCAGGGTGGTGTACACGAGCAGTACTTC. Its protein product is CASSVDPGQGQGGVHEQYF.

This clonotype was seen more than once but under ten times. This sequence joins TRBV9 and TRBJ2-5, with 7 bases matching TRBD2. The V gene end was trimmed by 0 bases and the J gene end by 3 bases; junction bases not matched to a gene: 5. The CDR3 sequence is 15 residues long. Looked up from germline, CDR1 is SGDLS and CDR2 is YYNGEE. This CDR3 reads CASSVDRLAEETQYF. CDR3 coding DNA: TGTGCCAGCAGCGTAGATCGTCTAGCGGAAGAGACCCAGTACTTC.

A few counts support this clonotype. The rearrangement links TRBV9 to TRBJ2-6; 7 bases align to TRBD1. Germline CDR1 and CDR2: SGDLS and YYNGEE. The junction had 1 base not matched to a gene; V was cut back by 5 bases and J by 2 bases. This CDR3 has 14 residues. The CDR3: CASRRGPGANVLTF. CDR3 DNA sequence: TGTGCCAGCAGAAGGGGGCCTGGGGCCAACGTCCTGACTTTC.

J is TRBJ2-3 and V is TRBV11-2; D is undetermined. CDR3 length equals 17 residues. The germline CDR1 and CDR2 sequences are SGHAT and FQNNGV. The germline V and J ends were trimmed by 0 bases and 2 bases, with 15 bases remaining between them. CDR3 residues: CASSLDPRVATTDTQYF. The DNA of the CDR3 is TGTGCCAGCAGCTTAGATCCCCGGGTGGCCACCACAGATACGCAGTATTTT.

This clonotype was detected many times. The genes are TRBV20-1 and TRBJ2-7; D gene uncertain. CDR3 size: 16 residues. Trimming removed 3 bases at V and 0 bases at J, with 18 bases between. Germline V lookup: CDR1 DFQATT, CDR2 SNEGSKA (reference sequence). CDR3 bases: TGCAGTGCTAGCCCTCAAGGGTCAGTGAGCTCCTACGAGCAGTACGTC. Translated: CSASPQGSVSSYEQYV.

This clonotype occurred a few times. The chain recombines TRBV28 with TRBJ2-3, with D perhaps matching TRBD2 (5 bases). Germline lookup yields CDR1 MDHEN and CDR2 SYDVKM. The germline V and J ends were trimmed by 7 bases and 8 bases, with 13 bases remaining between them. The CDR3 sequence is 12 residues long. DNA of the CDR3: TGTGCCAGCACCTCCCCACTAGTTACGCAGTATTTT. It is translated as CASTSPLVTQYF.

The chain employs TRBV29-1 and TRBJ2-3; TRBD2 agrees at 16 bases. The CDR3 loop spans 16 amino acids. From germline, CDR1 is SQVTM and CDR2 ANQGSEA. The trim removed 4 bases at V and 4 bases at J, leaving 5 bases unmatched. CDR3 amino acids: CSVVGTSGGASDTQYF. CDR3 in DNA: TGCAGCGTTGTTGGGACTAGCGGGGGGGCCTCAGATACGCAGTATTTT.

The J gene is TRBJ2-7, the V gene TRBV27, with D tentatively TRBD1 or TRBD2 (7 bases each). Germline CDR1 is MNHEY and CDR2 is SMNVEV (reference sequence). Trimming removed 3 bases at V and 8 bases at J, with 20 bases between. The CDR3 is made up of 15 amino acids. This CDR3 reads CASSFSARGGEKQYF. The CDR3, as DNA: TGTGCCAGCAGTTTTTCGGCCAGGGGGGGGGAAAAGCAGTACTTC.

This rearrangement joins TRBV5-1 to TRBJ2-5; either TRBD1 or TRBD2 may supply D (5 bases each). From germline, CDR1 is SGHRS and CDR2 YFSETQ. This CDR3 is built from 14 residues. With 4 bases removed from V and 0 bases from J, the gap between germline ends came to 10 bases. The CDR3 DNA is TGCGCCAGCAGCCGGGACCCCTACCAAGAGACCCAGTACTTC. Translating gives CASSRDPYQETQYF.